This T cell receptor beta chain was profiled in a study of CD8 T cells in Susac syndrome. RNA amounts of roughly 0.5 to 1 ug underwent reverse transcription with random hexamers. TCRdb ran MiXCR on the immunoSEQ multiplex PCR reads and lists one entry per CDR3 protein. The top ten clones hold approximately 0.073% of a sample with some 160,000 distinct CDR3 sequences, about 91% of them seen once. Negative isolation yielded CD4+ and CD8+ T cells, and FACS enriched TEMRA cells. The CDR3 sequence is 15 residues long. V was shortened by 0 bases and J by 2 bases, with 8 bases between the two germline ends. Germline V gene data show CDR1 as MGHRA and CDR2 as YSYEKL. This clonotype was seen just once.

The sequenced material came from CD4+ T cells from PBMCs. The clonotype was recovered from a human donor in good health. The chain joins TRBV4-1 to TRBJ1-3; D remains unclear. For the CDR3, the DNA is TGCGCCAGCAGCCAAGATGGTTGGCCTGGAAACACCATATATTTT. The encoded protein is CASSQDGWPGNTIYF.